The present T cell receptor (beta chain) was sequenced within a study of shared clonotypes between healthy human individuals (dated by TCRdb to the early 2020s). Some background on the complete study: Two women and three men aged 18 to 49 years were included in the cohort. Per donor, three plates each were used for CD4 naive and CD4 memory, two for CD8 naive, and one for CD8 memory. To estimate repertoire size and how much clonotype sharing occurs between individuals, the study deeply sequenced the blood TCR repertoires of roughly 5 healthy adults. Libraries were prepared and TCR repertoires were sequenced by different laboratories using diverse techniques, in order to increase sequencing depth and limit assay-specific biases. Between about 0.85 and 10 billion PBMCs per donor were obtained by leukapheresis. Results and caveats for the whole study, not just this receptor: Based on pairwise subsampling, the degree of clonotype sharing among donors was expected to be affected by sequencing depth. Larger estimated clonotype richness was generally found for naive subsets than for memory subsets. About 5% of naive CD4, roughly 3.5% of naive CD8, about 2.5% of memory CD4, and approximately 0.39% of memory CD8 clonotypes were shared across several donors. Because the study included a small number of donors, the genetic and exposure-history diversity represented was limited. Incomplete sequencing was indicated by rarefaction of sorted-subset datasets, despite the large sequencing depth. Compared with non-shared clonotypes, the clonotypes found in all four sorted-subset donors had higher generation probabilities. Sampling was limited to blood, and TCR repertoires in tissue likely differ from TCR repertoires in blood.

Healthy HIV-negative adults with no recently reported acute infections or vaccinations were included as donors. Every donor was a Caucasian adult living in Nashville, Tennessee, USA. CD4+ T cells were enriched by magnetic negative selection; naive cells were then positively selected on CD45RA, and the negative fraction formed the memory subset. Blood was obtained by leukapheresis, after which PBMCs were separated by Ficoll-Histopaque density gradient centrifugation and cryopreserved in liquid nitrogen vapor phase. Purity and quantity of every magnetically sorted T cell population were checked by analytical flow cytometry. Genomic DNA was isolated from each sorted fraction and quantified by UV absorbance on a Nanodrop 2000c. This clone occurred once. Its cognate antigen has yet to be identified. Base qualities were left out, and no much larger clone turns up one base away. The germline V gene provides CDR1 SGDLS and CDR2 YYNGEE. Its CDR3 holds 14 amino acids, cysteine through phenylalanine. The kept DNA is CDR3 alone, 42 bases in frame from the first base. Trimming costs V 5 bases and J 2 bases, and their ends lie 12 bases apart.

TCR CDR3 regions were amplified from genomic DNA by multiplex PCR using the deep immunoSEQ assay. For each cell subset, the extracted genomic DNA was distributed evenly across all wells of several immunoSEQ 96-well plates, and each plate served as one replicate. Each replicate PCR for sorted subsets received around 0.2 ug genomic DNA, equal to about 30,000 T cell genomes. Purified libraries were measured with a Qubit 3.0 fluorometer, size-checked on a Bioanalyzer 2100, and measured again with the KAPA Library Quantification kit. Every immunoSEQ 96-well plate was sequenced on a separate single-read 150-cycle Illumina NextSeq 550 flow cell. On the authors' methods: The immunoSEQ output contained only junctional sequences without quality scores, so filtering could not match that applied to full-length reads. Sequences were annotated with PyIR, a Python wrapper for IgBLAST v1.9, using IMGT germline references to assign V/J genes and CDR3. Reads with weak V/J assignments (E-value above 1e-6), missing CDR3, stop codons, out-of-frame junctions, or ambiguous translated residues were removed. V3J clonotypes were defined as sequences sharing the same inferred V gene, J gene, and CDR3 amino acid sequence. Percentage overlap between repertoires was calculated by dividing the number of shared unique clonotypes by the size of the smaller repertoire. Richness of each repertoire was evaluated using RTK rarefaction, the Chao1 estimator, and Recon v2.1 estimates of unobserved clonotypes. OLGA was used to compute generation probabilities for all TCRbeta clonotypes that the gDNA method yielded from a few donors. TCRdb re-hosts the immuneACCESS table, in-frame sequences only. Its copies lack some clones; in the studies checked, an unresolved V gene accounts for under half of them, and the cause for the rest is not known. V and J calls and clone size are those listed in that table; D and trimming were worked out from the DNA. The sample yields 1,100,000 or so clones; 78% were counted once. The top ten clonotypes cover roughly 0.56% of the sample.

The sequence joins TRBV9 to TRBJ2-3; the D gene is not confidently resolved. Sequencing was done on a sample of memory CD4+ T cells from PBMCs. Taken with the paper, the label for cell subset or site translates to: CD45RA-negative fraction. The receptor comes from a man younger than 35 in good health. Some clones in this sample may be carry-over from other donors' samples. The nucleotides are TGTGCCAGCAGTCCCAGACTGTACACAGATACGCAGTATTTT. Translated, it gives CASSPRLYTDTQYF.